A single sample gave rise to the 14 T cell receptor beta chains below, sequenced in a study of T cells in Graves' hyperthyroidism and ophthalmopathy. Authors of the study amplified TCR beta CDR3 regions from RNA transcripts. First-round RT-PCR of the TCR CDR3 relied on the HTBI primer set. TCRdb reprocessed the multiplex PCR reads with MiXCR, giving one entry per CDR3 protein. The repertoire holds 540,000 or so distinct CDR3 sequences, with 15% to 18% as singletons. Specimen: blood. All receptors derive from a woman aged 25 to 39 with Graves' hyperthyroidism.

This clonotype was recorded a few times. V is TRBV6-2 or TRBV6-3 and J is TRBJ2-1, with TRBD2 matching over 10 bases. CDR1 and CDR2 from the germline V gene are MNHEY and SVGEGT. The CDR3 contains 15 residues. The trim removed 6 bases at V and 4 bases at J, leaving 6 bases unmatched. The DNA of the CDR3 is TGTGCCAGCAGCCGCAGCGGGAGGGAATACAATGAGCAGTTCTTC. This encodes CASSRSGREYNEQFF.

This clonotype appeared many times. The rearrangement joins TRBV9 to TRBJ2-1, with TRBD2 as a possible D gene (5 bases). Germline-derived CDR1 and CDR2 are SGDLS and YYNGEE. The CDR3 is made up of 15 amino acids. V lost 0 bases and J lost 6, with 13 bases in between. The CDR3 sequence: CASSVGGAEGNEQFF. CDR3 nucleotides: TGTGCCAGCAGCGTAGGAGGCGCCGAGGGCAATGAGCAGTTCTTC.

In its sample, this clonotype was seen many times. V usage is TRBV20-1 and J usage is TRBJ2-1; 8 bases align to TRBD2. Trimming took 6 bases from V and 5 from J; bases not matched to a gene: 9. This CDR3 is built from 14 residues. CDR1 DFQATT and CDR2 SNEGSKA come from the germline V gene (reference sequence). The DNA for the CDR3 is TGCAGTGCCGTAAAAGCGGGAGAAAACAATGAGCAGTTCTTC. It translates to CSAVKAGENNEQFF.

The chain links TRBV9 to TRBJ2-3; D might be TRBD2 (5 bases). V lost 0 bases and J 4 bases, leaving 18 bases between the germline ends. Per germline, CDR1 SGDLS and CDR2 YYNGEE. There are 17 residues in the CDR3. The CDR3 nucleotides are TGTGCCAGCAGCGTAGACCACGAGGGAGACTTCTCAGATACGCAGTATTTT. It is translated as CASSVDHEGDFSDTQYF.

Ten or more counts support this clonotype. The V and J genes are TRBV20-1 and TRBJ2-7; tentatively, D is TRBD2 (6 bases). This CDR3 has 13 residues. Trimming shortened V by 3 bases and J by 6 bases, and 15 bases separated the two germline ends. CDR1 is DFQATT, CDR2 SNEGSKA, per germline (reference sequence). Written as DNA, the CDR3 is TGCAGTGCTAGGCAGGGAGGCAAGTCCGAGCAGTACTTC. Protein: CSARQGGKSEQYF.

The CDR3 reads CASSDRDGSQPQHF. In DNA form, the CDR3 reads TGTGCCAGCAGTGACAGGGACGGTAGTCAGCCCCAGCATTTT. The chain uses TRBV6-1 and TRBJ1-5; maybe TRBD1 (5 bases). In germline, CDR1 is MNHNS, CDR2 SASEGT. The CDR3 is 14 residues long. V was clipped by 3 bases and J by 6 bases, with 12 bases between them.

This clonotype was seen more than once but under ten times. This rearrangement joins TRBV4-2 to TRBJ2-7; 9 nucleotides match TRBD2. CDR1 and CDR2 from the germline V gene are LGHNA and YNFKEQ. Losses at the gene ends were 3 bases for V and 4 bases for J; bases not matched to a gene: 7. The CDR3 extends over 15 amino acids. CDR3 amino acids: CASSQASGTIYEQYF. The CDR3 DNA reads TGTGCCAGCAGCCAGGCTAGCGGGACCATTTACGAGCAGTACTTC.

The V and J genes are TRBV6-1 and TRBJ2-7; 9 bases are shared with TRBD1. V was clipped by 6 bases and J by 7 bases; unmatched bases: 10. Germline V CDR1 and CDR2: MNHNS, SASEGT. The CDR3 totals 14 residues. The CDR3 bases are TGTGCCAGCAGAGGGGACAGGGAACGTGGTGAGCAGTACTTC. This encodes CASRGDRERGEQYF.

This clonotype came up many times. The CDR3 region has the DNA TGTGCCAGCATTGACAACACCCAAGAGACCCAGTACTTC. This codes for CASIDNTQETQYF. This chain links TRBV28 with TRBJ2-5; no reliable D call. CDR1 and CDR2 from the germline V gene are MDHEN and SYDVKM. This CDR3 has 13 residues. Trimming removed 7 bases at V and 1 base at J, with 10 bases between.

This clonotype was found many times. This sequence joins TRBV30 and TRBJ2-1; tentatively, D is TRBD1 (5 bases). The V gene's germline CDR1 is GTSNPN and CDR2 SVGIG (reference sequence). CDR3 size: 13 residues. Trimming pared 0 bases from V and 7 bases from J, leaving 10 bases between. The CDR3 is CAWSVQGLNEQFF. The CDR3 bases are TGTGCCTGGAGTGTTCAGGGTTTAAATGAGCAGTTCTTC.

The chain uses TRBV20-1 and TRBJ2-2; tentatively, D is TRBD1 (6 bases). CDR3 length equals 14 residues. V was shortened by 0 bases and J by 5 bases, with 10 bases between the two germline ends. Germline CDR1 DFQATT, CDR2 SNEGSKA (reference sequence). The CDR3 bases are TGCAGTGCTAGAGATCAGGGGACAACCGGGGAGCTGTTTTTT. Translated, it gives CSARDQGTTGELFF.

This clonotype was recorded at least ten times. The chain combines TRBV30 with TRBJ1-6; D is possibly TRBD1 (5 bases). CDR3 length equals 15 residues. The germline V gene has CDR1 GTSNPN and CDR2 SVGIG (reference sequence). The V end lost 1 base, the J end lost 7 bases, and 14 bases lay between the germline ends. This chain's CDR3 is CAWSAPGTNNSPLHF. The CDR3 region has the DNA TGTGCCTGGAGTGCCCCCGGGACGAACAATTCACCCCTCCACTTT.

The chain employs TRBV6-1 and TRBJ2-7, with 7 bases aligning to TRBD2. Germline CDR1 is MNHNS and CDR2 is SASEGT. J was trimmed by 1 base and V by 6 bases; bases with no gene match: 6. This CDR3 contains 14 residues. The DNA for the CDR3 is TGTGCCAGCAGAAAGCGGGACGGTTCCTACGAGCAGTACTTC. Its translation: CASRKRDGSYEQYF.

This clonotype came up a few times. The chain recombines TRBV2 with TRBJ2-7; D not certain. The CDR3 sequence is 12 residues long. Germline values: CDR1 SNHLY, CDR2 FYNNEI. V lost 6 bases and J 2 bases, leaving 8 bases between the germline ends. The CDR3 reads CASRENPYEQYF. The CDR3 DNA reads TGTGCCAGCAGGGAGAACCCCTACGAGCAGTACTTC.